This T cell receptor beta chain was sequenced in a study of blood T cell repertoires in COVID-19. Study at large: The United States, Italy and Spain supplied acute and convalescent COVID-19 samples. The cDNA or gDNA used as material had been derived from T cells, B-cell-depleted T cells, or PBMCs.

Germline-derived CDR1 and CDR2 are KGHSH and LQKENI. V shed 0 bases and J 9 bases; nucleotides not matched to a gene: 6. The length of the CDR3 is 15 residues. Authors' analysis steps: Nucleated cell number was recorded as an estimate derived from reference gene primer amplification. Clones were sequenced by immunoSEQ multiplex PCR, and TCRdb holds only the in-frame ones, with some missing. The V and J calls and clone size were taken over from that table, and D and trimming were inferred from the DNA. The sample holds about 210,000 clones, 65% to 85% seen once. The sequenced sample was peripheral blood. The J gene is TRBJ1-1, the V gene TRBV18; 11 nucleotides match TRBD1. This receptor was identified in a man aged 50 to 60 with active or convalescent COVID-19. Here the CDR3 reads CASSPPNGQGAKAFF. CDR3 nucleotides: TGTGCCAGCTCACCACCGAACGGACAGGGGGCTAAAGCTTTCTTT.